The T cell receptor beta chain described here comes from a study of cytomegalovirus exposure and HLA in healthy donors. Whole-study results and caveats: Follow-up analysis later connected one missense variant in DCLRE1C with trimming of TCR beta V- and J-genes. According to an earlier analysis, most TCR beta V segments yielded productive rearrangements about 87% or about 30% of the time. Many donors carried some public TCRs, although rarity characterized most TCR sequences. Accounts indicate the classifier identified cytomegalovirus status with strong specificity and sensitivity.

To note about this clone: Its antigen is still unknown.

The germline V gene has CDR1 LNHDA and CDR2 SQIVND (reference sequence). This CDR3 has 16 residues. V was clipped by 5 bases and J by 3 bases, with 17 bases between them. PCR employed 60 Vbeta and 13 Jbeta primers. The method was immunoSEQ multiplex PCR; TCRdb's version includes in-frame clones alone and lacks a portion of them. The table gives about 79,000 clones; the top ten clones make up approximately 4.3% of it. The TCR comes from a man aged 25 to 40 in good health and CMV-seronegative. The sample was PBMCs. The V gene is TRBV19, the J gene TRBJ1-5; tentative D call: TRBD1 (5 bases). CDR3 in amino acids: CASSQRQGRTNQPQHF. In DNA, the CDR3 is TGTGCCAGTAGTCAGAGGCAGGGCCGTACCAATCAGCCCCAGCATTTT.